Below, one T cell receptor (beta chain) is given with its context. Antigen: not known. The source of the sample is a study of Ad26.COV2.S vaccination and SARS-CoV-2 variants. Study-wide context: By the intramuscular route, Ad26.COV2.S was given once, or twice 56 days apart.

Notes on the study in general: Reportedly, after vaccination the spike-specific CD8+ and CD4+ T cell responses displayed substantial breadth. The TCR breadth and depth analyses may have understated or missed part of the total T cell responses.

The CDR3 length is 15 residues. Trimming removed 5 bases from V and 2 bases from J; junction bases left unmatched: 7. The germline V gene has CDR1 SEHNR and CDR2 FQNEAQ (reference sequence). Clones were sequenced by immunoSEQ multiplex PCR, and TCRdb holds only the in-frame ones, with some missing. The top ten clones hold around 1.8% of a sample with about half a million clones, nearly 90% of them seen once. Treatment in this sample: roughly 20 received Ad26.COV2.S at low or high dose, single or two shots; 5 received placebo; per-sample allocation not given. It was on day 63 after the first vaccine or placebo injection that samples were taken. An adult donor aged 18-55 years was enrolled in Boston.

Material: peripheral blood, obtained in a trial of Ad26.COV2.S vaccine versus placebo. The chain recombines TRBV7-9 with TRBJ2-7, with TRBD2 matching 9 bases. The sequence was obtained from a person between 18 and 59 years old who received the Ad26.COV2.S COVID-19 vaccine or a placebo. The CDR3 region is CASSPRGGRAYEQYF. The CDR3 nucleotides are TGTGCCAGCAGCCCCCGGGGCGGGAGGGCCTACGAGCAGTACTTC.